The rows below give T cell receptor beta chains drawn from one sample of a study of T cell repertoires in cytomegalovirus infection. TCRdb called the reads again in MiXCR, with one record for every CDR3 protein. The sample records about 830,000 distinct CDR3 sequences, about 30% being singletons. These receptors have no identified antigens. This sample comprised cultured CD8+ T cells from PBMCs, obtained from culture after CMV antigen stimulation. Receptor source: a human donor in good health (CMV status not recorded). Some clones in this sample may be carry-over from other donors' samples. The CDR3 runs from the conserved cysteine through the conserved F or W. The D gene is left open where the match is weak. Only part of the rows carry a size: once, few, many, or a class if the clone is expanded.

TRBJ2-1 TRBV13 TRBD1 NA CASSFPGQGVYEQFF TGTGCCAGCAGCTTCCCGGGACAGGGGGTCTATGAGCAGTTCTTC
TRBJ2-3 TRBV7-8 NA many CASSPVAGLGTDTQYF TGTGCCAGCAGCCCCGTCGCGGGACTGGGCACAGATACGCAGTATTTT
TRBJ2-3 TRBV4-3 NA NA CASSRHSGTDTQYF TGCGCCAGCAGTCGTCACTCTGGCACAGATACGCAGTATTTT
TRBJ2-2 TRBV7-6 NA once CASSFPLGTRELFF TGTGCCAGCAGCTTCCCTCTAGGAACCAGGGAGCTGTTTTTT
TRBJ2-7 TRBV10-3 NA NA CAILPDSPDRAAYEQYF TGTGCCATCTTACCGGACAGCCCCGATCGGGCTGCCTACGAGCAGTACTTC
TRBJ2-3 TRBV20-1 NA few CSAREDYTQYF TGCAGTGCTAGAGAGGACTATACGCAGTATTTT
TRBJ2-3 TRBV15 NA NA CATREGGYTQYF TGTGCCACCAGGGAGGGGGGGTATACGCAGTATTTT
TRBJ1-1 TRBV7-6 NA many CASSSRTNTEAFF TGTGCCAGCAGTTCCAGGACGAACACTGAAGCTTTCTTT
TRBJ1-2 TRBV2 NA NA CASSGPGHRGDGYTF TGTGCCAGCAGTGGGCCAGGACACCGGGGCGATGGCTACACCTTC
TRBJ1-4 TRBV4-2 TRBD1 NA CASSQDRGRYSEKLFF TGTGCCAGCAGCCAAGATAGGGGGCGTTATTCTGAAAAACTGTTTTTT
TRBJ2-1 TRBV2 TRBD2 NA CATLLRGGREQFF TGTGCCACCCTCCTACGGGGGGGCCGAGAGCAGTTCTTC
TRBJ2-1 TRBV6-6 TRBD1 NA CASSFLGQGRDNEQFF TGTGCCAGCAGTTTCCTCGGACAGGGGAGAGACAATGAGCAGTTCTTC
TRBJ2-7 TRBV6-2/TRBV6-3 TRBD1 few CASRPQTGGEERPYF TGTGCCAGCAGACCCCAAACAGGGGGCGAAGAGAGGCCGTACTTC
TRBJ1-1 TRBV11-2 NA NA CASSPGGVQAFF TGTGCCAGCAGCCCTGGGGGGGTACAAGCTTTCTTT
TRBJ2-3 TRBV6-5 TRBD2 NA CASSYSWGGGTDTQYF TGTGCCAGCAGTTACTCATGGGGAGGGGGCACAGATACGCAGTATTTT
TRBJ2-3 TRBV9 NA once CASSALQGTDTQYF TGTGCCAGCAGCGCACTACAGGGCACAGATACGCAGTATTTT
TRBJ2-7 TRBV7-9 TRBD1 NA CASSLTGNRFYEQYF TGTGCCAGCAGCTTGACAGGGAACCGATTCTACGAGCAGTACTTC
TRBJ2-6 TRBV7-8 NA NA CASSLMLGDLSSGANVLTF TGTGCCAGCAGCTTAATGTTAGGGGATCTGAGCTCTGGGGCCAACGTCCTGACTTTC
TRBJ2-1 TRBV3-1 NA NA CASSQDSTSGDEQFF TGTGCCAGCAGCCAAGATAGTACCTCCGGTGATGAGCAGTTCTTC
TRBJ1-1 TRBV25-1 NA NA CASSEYGGWTEAFF TGTGCCAGCAGTGAATACGGGGGGTGGACTGAAGCTTTCTTT
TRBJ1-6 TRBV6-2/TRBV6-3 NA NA CASSSRTNVDNLPLHF TGTGCCAGCAGTTCCCGGACGAACGTAGATAATTTACCCCTCCACTTT
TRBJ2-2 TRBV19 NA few CASSIDRSGELFF TGTGCCAGTAGTATAGACCGGTCCGGGGAGCTGTTTTTT
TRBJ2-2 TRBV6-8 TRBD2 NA CASSSLAGASGELFF TGTGCCAGCAGTAGCCTAGCGGGGGCCTCCGGGGAGCTGTTTTTT
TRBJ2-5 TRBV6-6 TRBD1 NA CASMMGQGETQYF TGTGCCAGCATGATGGGACAGGGAGAGACCCAGTACTTC
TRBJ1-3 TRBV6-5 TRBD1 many CASSLAGTGGNTIYF TGTGCCAGCAGTTTAGCCGGGACAGGTGGAAACACCATATATTTT
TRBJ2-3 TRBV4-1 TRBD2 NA CASSQFLAGGRDTQYF TGCGCCAGCAGCCAATTCCTAGCGGGGGGGCGAGATACGCAGTATTTT
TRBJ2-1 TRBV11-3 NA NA CASSWMARSYNEQFF TGTGCCAGCAGCTGGATGGCACGGTCCTACAATGAGCAGTTCTTC
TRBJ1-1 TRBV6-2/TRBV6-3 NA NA CASMNRGNTEAFF TGTGCCAGCATGAATCGGGGGAACACTGAAGCTTTCTTT
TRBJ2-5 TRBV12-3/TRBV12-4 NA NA CASRETGRETQYF TGTGCCAGCAGGGAAACAGGACGAGAGACCCAGTACTTC
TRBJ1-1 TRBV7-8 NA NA CASSPREAANTEAFF TGTGCCAGCAGCCCAAGGGAGGCAGCGAACACTGAAGCTTTCTTT
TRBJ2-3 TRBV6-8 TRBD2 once CASSPGIRLAGDTDTQYF TGTGCCAGCAGCCCCGGGATCCGCCTAGCGGGGGACACAGATACGCAGTATTTT
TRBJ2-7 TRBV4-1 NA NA CASSQQTHRQWGEQYF TGCGCCAGCAGCCAACAAACTCACCGCCAGTGGGGGGAGCAGTACTTC
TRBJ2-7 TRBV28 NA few CASSSHEQYF TGTGCCAGCAGTTCTCATGAGCAGTACTTC
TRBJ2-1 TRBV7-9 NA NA CASSSQNWTGLNNEQFF TGTGCCAGCAGCTCCCAAAATTGGACGGGGCTGAACAATGAGCAGTTCTTC